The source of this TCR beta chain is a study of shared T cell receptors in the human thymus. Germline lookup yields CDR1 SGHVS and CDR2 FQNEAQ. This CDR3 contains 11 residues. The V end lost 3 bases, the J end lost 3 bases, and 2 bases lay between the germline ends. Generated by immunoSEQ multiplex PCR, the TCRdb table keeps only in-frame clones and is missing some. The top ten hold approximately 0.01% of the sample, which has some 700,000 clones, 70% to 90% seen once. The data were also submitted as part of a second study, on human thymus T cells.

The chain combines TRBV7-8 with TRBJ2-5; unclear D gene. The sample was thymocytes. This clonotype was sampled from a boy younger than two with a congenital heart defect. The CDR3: CASSFKETQYF. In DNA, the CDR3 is TGTGCCAGCAGCTTCAAAGAGACCCAGTACTTC.